This passage covers 18 T cell receptor beta chains from one sample sequenced in a study of regulatory T cells in long-lasting Graves disease. TCR beta libraries were built with iRepertoire HTBI primers and Arm-PCR of CDR3 regions. TCRdb re-analysed the multiplex PCR reads in MiXCR, keeping a single row per CDR3 protein. The profile shows 400,000 to 500,000 distinct CDR3 sequences, about 17% of them singletons. The time point denotes: newly diagnosed GD, antithyroid drugs for less than 3 months. The TCR library was prepared using RNA isolated from PBMCs. The same specimen was also included in a second study, on T cells in Graves' hyperthyroidism and ophthalmopathy.

The sample in question was peripheral blood mononuclear cells (PBMCs), obtained at new diagnosis, from a patient treated with antithyroid drugs. These receptors originate from a woman aged 18 to 35 with Graves disease.

This clonotype was picked up many times. V usage is TRBV6-1 and J usage is TRBJ2-7, with TRBD2 identical over 11 bases. This CDR3 has 17 residues. From germline, CDR1 is MNHNS and CDR2 SASEGT. V was pared by 8 bases and J by 4 bases, with 16 bases of the junction left unmatched. The CDR3 DNA sequence: TGTGCCAGCTTGGGAGGTCTAGCGGGAGGAACACTGTACGAGCAGTACTTC. It yields the protein CASLGGLAGGTLYEQYF.

In its sample, this clonotype was seen many times. The V and J genes are TRBV20-1 and TRBJ2-3; possibly TRBD1 or TRBD2 for D (6 bases each). Germline loops: CDR1 DFQATT, CDR2 SNEGSKA (reference sequence). V lost 6 bases and J lost 2, with 15 bases in between. The CDR3 consists of 14 residues. The CDR3 spells CSADRGGYTDTQYF. CDR3 nucleotides: TGCAGTGCGGATCGAGGGGGGTACACAGATACGCAGTATTTT.

This clonotype has a count of ten or more. The chain carries TRBV30 and TRBJ2-4; a possible D gene is TRBD1 (5 bases). Germline V gene sequence: CDR1 GTSNPN, CDR2 SVGIG (reference sequence). This CDR3 is 15 amino acids long. The V end was cut by 2 bases, the J end by 0 bases, with 11 bases between. In DNA, the CDR3 is TGTGCCTGGAGTCTATCAGGGAAAGCCAAAAACATTCAGTACTTC. The encoded protein is CAWSLSGKAKNIQYF. Based on the CDR3 plus reference TRBV30 and TRBJ2-4, the full variable domain is SQTIHQWPATLVQPVGSPLSLECTVEGTSNPNLYWYRQAAGRGLQLLFYSVGIGQISSEVPQNLSASRPQDRQFILSSKKLLLSDSGFYLCAWSLSGKAKNIQYFGAGTRLSVL.

This clonotype was seen ten or more times. This chain connects TRBV12-3 or TRBV12-4 to TRBJ2-1; possible D gene TRBD1, 5 bases. The CDR3 contains 15 residues. With 3 bases removed from V and 3 bases from J, the gap between germline ends came to 12 bases. The CDR3: CASSFRGPFYNEQFF. CDR3 DNA: TGTGCCAGCAGTTTTAGGGGTCCCTTCTACAATGAGCAGTTCTTC.

This chain joins TRBV6-1 and TRBJ1-5, with 7 bases aligning to TRBD1. V dropped 3 bases and J dropped 2; count of bases not matched to a gene: 7. Germline V CDR1 and CDR2: MNHNS, SASEGT. The CDR3 loop spans 16 amino acids. CDR3 DNA sequence: TGTGCCAGCAGTGACCACACCGGGACAGGCAATCAGCCCCAGCATTTT. As protein: CASSDHTGTGNQPQHF.

This clonotype has just a few counts. The rearrangement uses TRBV20-1 and TRBJ2-7, with 7 positions matching TRBD1. Germline loops: CDR1 DFQATT, CDR2 SNEGSKA (reference sequence). J lost 2 bases, V lost 1 base, and 5 bases had no gene match. This CDR3 region has 14 residues. CDR3 nucleotides: TGCAGTGCTAGAGGACAGGGCTTAACCTACGAGCAGTACTTC. It codes for CSARGQGLTYEQYF.

This clonotype was detected many times. The CDR3 loop reads CASSLSSRDYNTGELFF. The DNA for the CDR3 is TGTGCCAGCAGCCTTTCATCAAGGGACTACAACACCGGGGAGCTGTTTTTT. The J gene is TRBJ2-2, the V gene TRBV9; 7 bases line up with TRBD2. Unmatched junction bases numbered 11, after V lost 4 bases and J lost 2 bases. The germline gives CDR1 SGDLS, CDR2 YYNGEE. The CDR3 has 17 residues. The whole variable domain, remainder taken from reference TRBV9 and TRBJ2-2, is DSGVTQTPKHLITATGQRVTLRCSPRSGDLSVYWYQQSLDQGLQFLIQYYNGEERAKGNILERFSAQQFPDLHSELNLSSLELGDSALYFCASSLSSRDYNTGELFFGEGSRLTVL.

This clonotype showed up many times. CDR3 residues: CASSSKDSRTQYF. The CDR3, as DNA: TGTGCCAGCAGTTCCAAGGACAGTAGGACGCAGTATTTT. The rearrangement links TRBV28 to TRBJ2-3; D is perhaps TRBD1 (6 bases). With 4 bases removed from V and 9 bases from J, the gap between germline ends came to 14 bases. CDR1 and CDR2 (germline): MDHEN, SYDVKM. There are 13 residues in the CDR3.

This clonotype was seen at least ten times. This rearrangement joins TRBV20-1 to TRBJ2-2; D is possibly TRBD2 (5 bases). Germline values: CDR1 DFQATT, CDR2 SNEGSKA (reference sequence). Trimming removed 4 bases from V and 3 bases from J, with 18 bases in between. This CDR3 comprises 16 residues. In nucleotides, the CDR3 is TGCAGTGCTACCGCCTTGGGGAGCAGTTACACCGGGGAGCTGTTTTTT. It is translated as CSATALGSSYTGELFF.

This clonotype was observed many times. The chain uses TRBV28 and TRBJ1-1, with 8 bases matching TRBD1. CDR3 length: 17 amino acids. The junction had 11 bases not matched to a gene; V was cut back by 5 bases and J by 0 bases. Germline CDR1 MDHEN, CDR2 SYDVKM. CDR3 in amino acids: CASSPRTGGRLNTEAFF. CDR3 nucleotide sequence: TGTGCCAGCAGTCCCAGAACAGGGGGGAGGCTGAACACTGAAGCTTTCTTT.

The sample holds a few counts of this clonotype. The V gene is TRBV28, the J gene TRBJ2-7, with a possible D match to TRBD1 (5 bases). This CDR3 is built from 13 residues. Per germline, CDR1 MDHEN and CDR2 SYDVKM. The germline V and J ends were trimmed by 2 bases and 9 bases, with 14 bases remaining between them. CDR3 sequence reads: CASSLGALQWQYF. CDR3 nucleotides: TGTGCCAGCAGTTTAGGGGCTTTACAATGGCAGTACTTC.

This rearrangement joins TRBV27 to TRBJ1-5, with TRBD1 matching over 8 bases. CDR3 length equals 18 residues. The trim removed 5 bases at V and 0 bases at J, leaving 12 bases unmatched. Germline V gene sequence: CDR1 MNHEY, CDR2 SMNVEV (reference sequence). The CDR3 reads CASSGGQGKGYSNQPQHF. For the CDR3, the DNA is TGTGCCAGCAGTGGCGGACAGGGAAAGGGTTATAGCAATCAGCCCCAGCATTTT.

This clonotype occurred a few times. The genes are TRBV30 and TRBJ2-5; D gene ambiguous. This CDR3 comprises 15 residues. Trimming stripped 1 base from V and 5 bases from J, with 17 bases between. Germline CDR1 and CDR2: GTSNPN and SVGIG (reference sequence). The CDR3 nucleotides are TGTGCCTGGAGTGAGGGCCCTTCGGCGGCGGAGACCCAGTACTTC. It is translated as CAWSEGPSAAETQYF.

This clonotype occurred once. A single base separates this from a much larger clone, so it may be a read error. CDR3 residues: CASSPSTGDQQFF. The CDR3 DNA is TGTGCCAGCTCACCAAGCACAGGGGATCAGCAGTTCTTC. This chain connects TRBV18 to TRBJ2-1, with 7 bases fitting TRBD1. J was trimmed by 11 bases and V by 2 bases; bases with no gene match: 6. From germline, CDR1 is KGHSH and CDR2 LQKENI. The CDR3 is 13 amino acids.

At least ten counts were recorded for this clonotype. This chain joins TRBV7-2 and TRBJ1-4, with TRBD1 matching 8 bases. Germline assignment: CDR1 SGHTA and CDR2 FQGNSA. V shed 9 bases, J shed 7 bases, and the junction held 7 bases outside the gene matches. The CDR3 consists of 13 residues. The CDR3 protein is CASGTGSGEKLFF. The CDR3 bases are TGTGCCAGTGGGACAGGAAGTGGTGAAAAACTGTTTTTT.

This clonotype was counted between two and nine times. The J gene is TRBJ2-7, the V gene TRBV27; D is undetermined. Looked up from germline, CDR1 is MNHEY and CDR2 is SMNVEV (reference sequence). The CDR3 is 15 amino acids. Trimming took off 3 bases at V and 0 bases at J, with 12 bases between the two ends. The CDR3 is CASSFTPLSSYEQYF. The CDR3, as DNA: TGTGCCAGCAGTTTCACCCCCCTATCCTCCTACGAGCAGTACTTC.

This chain links TRBV29-1 with TRBJ1-1; TRBD1 matches 9 bases. Per the germline V gene, CDR1 is SQVTM and CDR2 is ANQGSEA. The junction had 4 bases not matched to a gene; V was cut back by 7 bases and J by 1 base. The length of the CDR3 is 13 residues. CDR3 DNA: TGCAGCGGGGGGACAGGGAAGAACACTGAAGCTTTCTTT. The encoded protein is CSGGTGKNTEAFF.

This clonotype was counted at least ten times. CDR3 residues: CSARQTSNEQFF. CDR3 nucleotide sequence: TGCAGTGCTCGTCAGACTAGCAATGAGCAGTTCTTC. The chain has TRBV20-1 and TRBJ2-1, with a weak D call TRBD2 (6 bases). V dropped 5 bases and J dropped 6 bases, with 11 bases sitting between them. Looked up from germline, CDR1 is DFQATT and CDR2 is SNEGSKA (reference sequence). This CDR3 has 12 residues.